Presented here are 2 T cell receptor beta chains from one specimen sequenced in a study of T cells in Graves' hyperthyroidism and ophthalmopathy. From RNA transcripts, TCR beta CDR3 regions were amplified. Primed by the HTBI set, a first-round RT-PCR was run on the TCR CDR3. TCRdb re-called the multiplex PCR reads with MiXCR, one entry per CDR3 protein. The table lists approximately 640,000 distinct CDR3 sequences, roughly 17% of them singletons. Source material: blood. These receptors were collected from a man aged 50-59 years with Graves' hyperthyroidism.

Comment on this clonotype: A junction end diverges from the germline sequence, so it may reflect a read error. This chain links TRBV20-1 with TRBJ2-5; TRBD1 might be the D (6 bases). CDR1 is DFQATT, CDR2 SNEGSKA, per germline (reference sequence). CDR3 length: 15 residues. The CDR3 DNA reads TGCAGTACTAGAGTACTGGACAGCTTCCAAGAGACCCAGTACTTC. This codes for CSTRVLDSFQETQYF.

This clonotype occurred many times. The chain recombines TRBV11-2 with TRBJ1-2; 8 bases are shared with TRBD1. Germline V CDR1 and CDR2: SGHAT, FQNNGV. CDR3 length equals 12 residues. V trimming: 4 bases; J trimming: 7 bases; junction bases outside the gene matches: 2. In nucleotides, the CDR3 is TGTGCCAGCAGCTCGACAGGGGCTGGCTACACCTTC. Translating gives CASSSTGAGYTF.